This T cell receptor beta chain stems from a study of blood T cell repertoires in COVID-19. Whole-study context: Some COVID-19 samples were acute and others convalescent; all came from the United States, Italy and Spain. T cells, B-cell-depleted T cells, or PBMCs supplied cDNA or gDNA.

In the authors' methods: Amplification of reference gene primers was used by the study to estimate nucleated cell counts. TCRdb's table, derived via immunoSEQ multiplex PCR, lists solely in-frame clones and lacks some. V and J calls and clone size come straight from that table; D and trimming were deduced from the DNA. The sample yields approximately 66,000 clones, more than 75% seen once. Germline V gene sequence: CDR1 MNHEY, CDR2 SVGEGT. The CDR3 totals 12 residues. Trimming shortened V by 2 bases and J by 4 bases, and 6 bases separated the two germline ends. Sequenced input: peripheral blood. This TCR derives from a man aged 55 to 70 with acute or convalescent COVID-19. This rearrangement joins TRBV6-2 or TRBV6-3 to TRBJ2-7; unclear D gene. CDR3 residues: CASSYTAYEQYF. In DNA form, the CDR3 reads TGTGCCAGCAGTTACACTGCGTACGAGCAGTACTTC.